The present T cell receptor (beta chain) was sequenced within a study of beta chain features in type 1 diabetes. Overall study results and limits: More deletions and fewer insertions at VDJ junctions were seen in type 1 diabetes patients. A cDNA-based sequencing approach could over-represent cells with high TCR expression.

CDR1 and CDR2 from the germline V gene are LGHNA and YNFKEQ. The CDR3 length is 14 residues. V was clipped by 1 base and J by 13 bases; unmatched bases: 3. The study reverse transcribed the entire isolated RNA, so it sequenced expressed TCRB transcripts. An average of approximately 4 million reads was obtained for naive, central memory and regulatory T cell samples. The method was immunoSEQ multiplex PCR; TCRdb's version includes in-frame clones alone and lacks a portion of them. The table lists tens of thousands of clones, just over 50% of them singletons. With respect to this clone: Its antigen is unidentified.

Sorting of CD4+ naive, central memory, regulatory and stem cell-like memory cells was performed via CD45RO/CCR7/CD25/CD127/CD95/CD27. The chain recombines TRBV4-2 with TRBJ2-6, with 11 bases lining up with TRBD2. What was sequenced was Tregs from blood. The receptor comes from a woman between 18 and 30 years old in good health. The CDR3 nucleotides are TGTGCCAGCAGCCAAGCACTAGCGGGAGAGGTCCTGACTTTC. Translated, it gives CASSQALAGEVLTF.